This T cell receptor (beta chain) was found in a study of T cells in Graves' hyperthyroidism and ophthalmopathy. Notes on the study in general: Most expanded thyroid clonotypes above 0.001 also appeared in blood.

Points on this clonotype: Its target is unknown.

The TCR beta CDR3 regions underwent amplification using RNA transcripts as the source. The HTBI set primed first-round TCR CDR3 RT-PCR. TCRdb recomputed calls from the multiplex PCR reads with MiXCR, one row per CDR3 protein. The profile shows some 210,000 distinct CDR3 sequences, 15% to 20% of them singletons. Researchers defined stable Graves' hyperthyroidism as no ophthalmopathy progression within 18 months. Lactation, pregnancy, other autoimmune disease or uncontrolled infection excluded patients. The CDR3 has 15 amino acids. Germline V gene sequence: CDR1 MGHDK, CDR2 SYGVNS. The V and J ends lost 3 bases and 8 bases, in that order; junction bases with no gene match: 11.

The material sequenced was blood. The chain employs TRBV25-1 and TRBJ1-2; 8 bases agree with TRBD1. The sequence came from a man between 50 and 59 years old with Graves' hyperthyroidism. The CDR3 bases are TGTGCCAGCAGTGATTCCTGGACAGGGAATATGGGCTACACCTTC. This sequence encodes CASSDSWTGNMGYTF.